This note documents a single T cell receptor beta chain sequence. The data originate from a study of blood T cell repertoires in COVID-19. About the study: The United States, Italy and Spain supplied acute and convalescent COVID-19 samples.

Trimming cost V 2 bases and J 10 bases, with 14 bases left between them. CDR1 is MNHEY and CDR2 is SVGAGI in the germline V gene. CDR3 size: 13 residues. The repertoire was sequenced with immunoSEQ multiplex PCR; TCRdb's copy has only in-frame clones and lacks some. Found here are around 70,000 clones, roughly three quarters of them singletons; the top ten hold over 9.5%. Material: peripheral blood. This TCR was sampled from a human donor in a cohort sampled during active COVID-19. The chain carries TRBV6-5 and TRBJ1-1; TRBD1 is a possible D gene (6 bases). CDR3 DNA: TGTGCCAGCAGTTACAAGTCTAAAGGGGGAGCTTTCTTT. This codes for CASSYKSKGGAFF.